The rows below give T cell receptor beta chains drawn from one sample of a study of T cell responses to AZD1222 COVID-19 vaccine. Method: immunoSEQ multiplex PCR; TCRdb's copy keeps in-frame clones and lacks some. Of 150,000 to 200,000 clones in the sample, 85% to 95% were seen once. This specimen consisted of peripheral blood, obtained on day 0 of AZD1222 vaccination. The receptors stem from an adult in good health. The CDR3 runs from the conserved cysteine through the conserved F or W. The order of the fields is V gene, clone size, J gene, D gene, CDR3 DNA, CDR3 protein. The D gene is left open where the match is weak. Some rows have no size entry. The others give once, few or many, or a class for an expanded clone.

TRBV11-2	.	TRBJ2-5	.	TGTGCCAGCAGCTTGAATGGGGGCCAAGAGACCCAGTACTTC	CASSLNGGQETQYF
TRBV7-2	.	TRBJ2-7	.	TGTGCCAGCAGCTTAATGGTCGACTACTACGAGCAGTACTTC	CASSLMVDYYEQYF
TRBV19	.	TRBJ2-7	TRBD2	TGTGCCAGTAGTATTAGCGGGGGGCCGAGGGAGCAGTACTTC	CASSISGGPREQYF
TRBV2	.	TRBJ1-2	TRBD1	TGTGCCAGCAGTGACCAGGGGGGGTATGGCTACACCTTC	CASSDQGGYGYTF
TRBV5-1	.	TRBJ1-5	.	TGCGCCAGCAGCCCTGGTGGGGGGATGGAGCAGCCCCAGCATTTT	CASSPGGGMEQPQHF
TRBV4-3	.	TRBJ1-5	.	TGCGCCAGCAGCCATGTCGGGGTTCAGCCCCAGCATTTT	CASSHVGVQPQHF
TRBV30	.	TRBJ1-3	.	TGTGCCTGGACAGGCTTCTCTGGAAACACCATATATTTT	CAWTGFSGNTIYF
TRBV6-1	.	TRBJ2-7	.	TGTGCCAGCAGTGAAGCAATGTCAGGGGTACGCAACGAGCAGTACTTC	CASSEAMSGVRNEQYF
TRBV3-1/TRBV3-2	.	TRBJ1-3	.	TGTGCCAGCAGCCATTTTGAGGGCACCATATATTTT	CASSHFEGTIYF
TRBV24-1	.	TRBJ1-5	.	TGTGCCCCTGCTGAGGGTGGGGATCAGCCCCAGCATTTT	CAPAEGGDQPQHF
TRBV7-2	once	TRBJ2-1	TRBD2	TGTGCCAGCAGCTTCCTTGGCGGGGGATACAATGAGCAGTTCTTC	CASSFLGGGYNEQFF
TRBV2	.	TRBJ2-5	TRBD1	TGTGCCAGCAGCGCGGACAGGGTTGAAGTAGAGACCCAGTACTTC	CASSADRVEVETQYF
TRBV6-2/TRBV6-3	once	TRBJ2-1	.	TGTGCCAGCAGTTACGGGTTAGATTCCTACAATGAGCAGTTCTTC	CASSYGLDSYNEQFF
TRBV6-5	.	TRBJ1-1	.	TGTGCCCGAATAGCACCTCCTCTAAACACTGAAGCTTTCTTT	CARIAPPLNTEAFF
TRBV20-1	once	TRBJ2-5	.	TGCAGTGCTAGGTCGTTAGAGACCCAGTACTTC	CSARSLETQYF
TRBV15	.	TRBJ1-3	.	TGTGCCACCAGCAGAGATCACGGAAGCTCTGGAAACACCATATATTTT	CATSRDHGSSGNTIYF
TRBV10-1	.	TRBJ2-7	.	TGCGCCAGCAGGAGGACAGAATACGAGCAGTACTTC	CASRRTEYEQYF
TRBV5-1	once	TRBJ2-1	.	TGCGCCAGCAGCTACGGCCCTGGGGGCAATGAGCAGTTCTTC	CASSYGPGGNEQFF
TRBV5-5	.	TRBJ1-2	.	TGTGCCAGCAGCTTAGATCCTCTCCTCCCGACGGGTGGCTACACCTTC	CASSLDPLLPTGGYTF
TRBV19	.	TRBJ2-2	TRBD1	TGTGCCACTGGATCGAGGGGGCTCACCGGGGAGCTGTTTTTT	CATGSRGLTGELFF
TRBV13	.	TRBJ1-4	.	TGTGCCAGCAGCTTAATCGGCCGGGGAGCCTTTATGGAAAAACTGTTTTTT	CASSLIGRGAFMEKLFF
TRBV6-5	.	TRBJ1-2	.	TGTGCCAGCGCCATCAGTGACTCCTATGGCTACACCTTC	CASAISDSYGYTF
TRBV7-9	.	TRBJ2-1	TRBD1	TGTGCCAGCAGCTCCAGGGGGAACAATGAGCAGTTCTTC	CASSSRGNNEQFF
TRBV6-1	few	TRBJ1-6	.	TGTGCCAGCAGTGAATACAGGGAGGATTCACCCCTCCACTTT	CASSEYREDSPLHF
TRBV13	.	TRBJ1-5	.	TGTGCCAGCAGCTTTGGTCAAAGCAATCAGCCCCAGCATTTT	CASSFGQSNQPQHF
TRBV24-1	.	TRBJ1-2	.	TGTGCCACCAGTGATTCCTCGCGGGGGGATGGCTACACCTTC	CATSDSSRGDGYTF
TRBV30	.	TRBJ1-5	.	TGTGCCTGGAGTGAGCTTCCGGGAGAAGCACCCCAGCATTTT	CAWSELPGEAPQHF
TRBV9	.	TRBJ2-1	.	TGTGCCAGCAGCGTAGGTAGGGGGGGCGCCCTGAATGAGCAGTTCTTC	CASSVGRGGALNEQFF
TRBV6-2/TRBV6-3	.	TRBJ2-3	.	TGTGCCAGCAGTTACTCGCCCTCCTTCAACACAGATACGCAGTATTTT	CASSYSPSFNTDTQYF
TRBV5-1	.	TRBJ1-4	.	TGCGCCAGCAGCTTGGCACGTGGTACTAATGAAAAACTGTTTTTT	CASSLARGTNEKLFF
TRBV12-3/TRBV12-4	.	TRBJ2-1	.	TGTGCCAGCAGTTTAGCCCTCCGGCGTGAGCAGTTCTTC	CASSLALRREQFF
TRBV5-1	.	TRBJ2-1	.	TGCGCCAGCAGCTTCCTAGCCGATTCCTACAATGAGCAGTTCTTC	CASSFLADSYNEQFF
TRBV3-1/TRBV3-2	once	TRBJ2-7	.	TGTGCCAGCAGCCAACAGGGGAACGAGCAGTACTTC	CASSQQGNEQYF
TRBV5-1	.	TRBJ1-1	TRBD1	TGCGCCAGCAGAGATTCCCTCACAGGGGTCTCTGAAGCTTTCTTT	CASRDSLTGVSEAFF
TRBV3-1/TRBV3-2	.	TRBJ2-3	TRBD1	TGTGCCAGCAGTTTTACACAACAGGGGGCTGGAGAGCGTCACACGCAGTATTTT	CASSFTQQGAGERHTQYF
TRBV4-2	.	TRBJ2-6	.	TGTGCCAGCAGCCAAGTAACCGGACACCCACCGATCATCTCTGGGGCCAACGTCCTGACTTTC	CASSQVTGHPPIISGANVLTF
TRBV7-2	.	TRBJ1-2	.	TGTGCCAGCAGCTTAGCGTATGTTTCGGCGATGGTCTACACCTTC	CASSLAYVSAMVYTF
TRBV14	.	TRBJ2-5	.	TGTGCCAGCAGCCAAGCCCCCCAGGAGACCCAGTACTTC	CASSQAPQETQYF
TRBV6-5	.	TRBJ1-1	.	TGTGCCAGCAGTTACCAGGGTTCGAGAACTGAAGCTTTCTTT	CASSYQGSRTEAFF
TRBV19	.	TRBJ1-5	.	TGTGCCAGTACCCGGGCCATAAGCAATCAGCCCCAGCATTTT	CASTRAISNQPQHF
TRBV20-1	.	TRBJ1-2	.	TGCAGTGCTAGTTGGGTCTATGGCTACACCTTC	CSASWVYGYTF
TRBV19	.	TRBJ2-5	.	TGTGCCAGTAGTGAGACCAGAGGGGAAGAGACCCAGTACTTC	CASSETRGEETQYF
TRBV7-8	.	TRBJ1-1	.	TGTGCCAGCAGCTTAGCCAGGAGGAACACTGAAGCTTTCTTT	CASSLARRNTEAFF
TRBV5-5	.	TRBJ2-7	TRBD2	TGTGCCAGCAGCACCTTACTAGCGTCCTACGAGCAGTACTTC	CASSTLLASYEQYF
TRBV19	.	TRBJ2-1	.	TGTGCCAGTAGTAAGGTGGGGCGTCGTGAGCAGTTCTTC	CASSKVGRREQFF
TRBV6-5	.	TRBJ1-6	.	TGTGCCAGCAGTTACGAGACAGGCTCCAATTCACCCCTCCACTTT	CASSYETGSNSPLHF
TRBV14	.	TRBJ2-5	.	TGTGCCAGCAGCCAAGTTTGGGCCGAAGTGGAGACCCAGTACTTC	CASSQVWAEVETQYF
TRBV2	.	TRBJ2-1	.	TGTGCCAGCAGCTTAATTGCGGGTGAGCAGTTCTTC	CASSLIAGEQFF
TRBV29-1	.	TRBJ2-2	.	TGCAGCTCAGGGTCGGGCACCGGGGAGCTGTTTTTT	CSSGSGTGELFF
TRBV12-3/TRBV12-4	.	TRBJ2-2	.	TGTGCCAGCAGCCGCGGGGAGCTGTTTTTT	CASSRGELFF
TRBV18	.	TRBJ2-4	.	TGTGCCAGCTCACCACAGGGATCAGCCAAAAACATTCAGTACTTC	CASSPQGSAKNIQYF
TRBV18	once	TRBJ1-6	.	TGTGCCAGCTCACTCCGGACACCCGATAATTCACCCCTCCACTTT	CASSLRTPDNSPLHF
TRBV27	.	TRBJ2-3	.	TGTGCCAGCAGGTCGACTGGCACAGATACGCAGTATTTT	CASRSTGTDTQYF
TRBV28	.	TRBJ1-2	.	TGTGCCAGCTGGATCAGGGAACAGGGCACCTATGGCTACACCTTC	CASWIREQGTYGYTF
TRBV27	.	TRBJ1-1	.	TGTGCCAGCAGTATTCCGGGTAGGGCTGAAGCTTTCTTT	CASSIPGRAEAFF
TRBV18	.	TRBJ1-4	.	TGTGCCAGCTCAGAACAAAGGGGGACCAGCAATGAAAAACTGTTTTTT	CASSEQRGTSNEKLFF
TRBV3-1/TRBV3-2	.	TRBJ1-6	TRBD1	TGTGCCAGCAGCCAAGATTCCGGGACAGGGTATTCACCCCTCCACTTT	CASSQDSGTGYSPLHF
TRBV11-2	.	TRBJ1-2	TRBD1	TGTGCCAGCAGCTCAGAAATGACAGGGTTCGGCTACACCTTC	CASSSEMTGFGYTF
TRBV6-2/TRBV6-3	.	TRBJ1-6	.	TGTGCCAGCAGTTACTTTGGGGTCTCCTATAATTCACCCCTCCACTTT	CASSYFGVSYNSPLHF
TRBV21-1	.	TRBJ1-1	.	TGTGCCAGCAGCAAGGCCCAGGGAGTGATGAACACTGAAGCTTTCTTT	CASSKAQGVMNTEAFF